This entry describes one T cell receptor beta chain. Its antigen is still unknown. Assay: immunoSEQ multiplex PCR; the TCRdb copy retains only in-frame clones and omits some. Of 150,000 to 200,000 clones listed, approximately 60% are singletons. This specimen belongs to a study of shared clonotypes between healthy human individuals. Study in general: CD8 memory received one plate per donor, CD8 naive two, CD4 memory three and CD4 naive three.

The CDR3 is 16 amino acids. The ends were cut back, 0 bases at V and 1 base at J, with 13 bases in the middle. CDR1 and CDR2 from the germline V gene are SGHRS and YFSETQ. Overall study findings and caveats: The expectation was that sequencing depth would affect clonotype sharing among donors. Rarefaction gave evidence that sorted-subset sequencing remained incomplete despite large depth.

Sequencing used memory CD4+ T cells sorted from blood. The subset is: CD45RA-negative fraction. The receptor was isolated from a man aged 25 to 45 in good health. The rearrangement links TRBV5-1 to TRBJ2-5; D ambiguous. The chain's CDR3 is CASSLASRPIQETQYF. Here the CDR3 DNA reads TGCGCCAGCAGCTTGGCCAGTCGGCCTATCCAAGAGACCCAGTACTTC.